This T cell receptor (beta chain) was captured by sequencing in a study of T cell responses to AZD1222 COVID-19 vaccine. Study-wide points: Only five or six AZD1222 recipients were seropositive at baseline.

Regarding this clone: Its antigen is unidentified.

Only in-frame clones appear in the TCRdb table, and some are missing; sequencing was by immunoSEQ multiplex PCR. The sample shows more than 85,000 clones, approximately 91% of them seen only once. The sequence derives from an adult in good health. Material: peripheral blood, obtained on day 0 of AZD1222 vaccination.

CDR3: CASSDPGGSGNTIYF. CDR3 sequence (DNA): TGTGCCAGCAGTGATCCAGGGGGCTCTGGAAACACCATATATTTT. The chain carries TRBV25-1 and TRBJ1-3; 7 nucleotides match TRBD1. CDR3 length equals 15 residues. Unmatched junction bases numbered 2, after V lost 3 bases and J lost 0 bases. CDR1 and CDR2 (germline): MGHDK, SYGVNS.